This TCR beta chain was documented in a study of blood T cells in healthy people across ages. This clonotype has a single count. The CDR3 spans 15 residues. Germline CDR1 and CDR2: MNHEY and SMNVEV (reference sequence). V lost 7 bases and J 4 bases, leaving 14 bases between the germline ends. A second PCR, run for roughly 7 to 12 cycles, used a sample-barcoded 5' primer plus a J-beta primer mix. TCRdb itself ran the 5' RACE reads through MiXCR, one entry per CDR3 protein. This table has about 1.5 million distinct CDR3 sequences, under 55% appearing once. This TCR was recovered from a woman aged 18-29 years in good health. Sequencing used blood. This chain connects TRBV27 to TRBJ2-6; D unclear. The chain's CDR3 is CASTQKPEGANVLTF. The CDR3, as DNA: TGTGCCAGCACTCAAAAACCAGAGGGGGCCAACGTCCTGACTTTC.